This T cell receptor (beta chain) derives from a study of shared T cell receptors in the human thymus. V lost 3 bases and J lost 2, with 15 bases in between. The germline V gene encodes CDR1 SNHLY and CDR2 FYNNEI. The CDR3 is 16 residues long. Profiling relied on immunoSEQ multiplex PCR, and the TCRdb table lists in-frame clones only, not all of them. The sample has approximately 580,000 clones, approximately 78% seen once. These same records also appear under a second study, on human thymus T cells. From that second work: In corrective heart surgery, resections were taken, and these provided the thymus tissue. The authors found apparently biased V and J gene usage in thymic and blood repertoires. Related research described thymic repertoires that were highly overlapping among unrelated individuals.

The rearrangement links TRBV2 to TRBJ2-3, with D tentatively TRBD2 (6 bases). The source is a boy younger than two with a congenital heart defect. The sample comprised thymocytes. CDR3 region: CASSDTRGLNTDTQYF. The CDR3 nucleotides read TGTGCCAGCAGTGATACCCGGGGGTTGAACACAGATACGCAGTATTTT.